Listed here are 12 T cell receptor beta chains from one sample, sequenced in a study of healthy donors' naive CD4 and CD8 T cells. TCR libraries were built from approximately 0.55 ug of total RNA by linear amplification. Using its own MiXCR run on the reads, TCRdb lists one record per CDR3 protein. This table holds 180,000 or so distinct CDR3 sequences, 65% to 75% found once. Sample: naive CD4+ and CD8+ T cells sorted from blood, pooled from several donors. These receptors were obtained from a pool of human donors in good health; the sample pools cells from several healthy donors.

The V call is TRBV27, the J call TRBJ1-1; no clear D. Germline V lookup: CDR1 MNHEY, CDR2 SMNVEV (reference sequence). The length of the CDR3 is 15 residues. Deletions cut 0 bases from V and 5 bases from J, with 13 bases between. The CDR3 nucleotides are TGTGCCAGCAGTTTATCGGTGGGCAGGAGGACTGAAGCTTTCTTT. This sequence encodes CASSLSVGRRTEAFF.

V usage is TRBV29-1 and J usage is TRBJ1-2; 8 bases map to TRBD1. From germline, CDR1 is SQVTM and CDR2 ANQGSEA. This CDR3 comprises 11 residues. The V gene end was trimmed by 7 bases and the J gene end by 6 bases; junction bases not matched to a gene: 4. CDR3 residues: CSARTGNGYTF. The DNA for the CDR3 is TGCAGCGCCAGGACAGGGAATGGCTACACCTTC.

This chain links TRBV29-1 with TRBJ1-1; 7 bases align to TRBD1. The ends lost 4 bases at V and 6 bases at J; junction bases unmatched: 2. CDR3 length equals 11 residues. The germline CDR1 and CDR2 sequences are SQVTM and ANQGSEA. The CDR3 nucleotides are TGCAGCGTTGGACAGGGTGCTGAAGCTTTCTTT. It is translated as CSVGQGAEAFF.

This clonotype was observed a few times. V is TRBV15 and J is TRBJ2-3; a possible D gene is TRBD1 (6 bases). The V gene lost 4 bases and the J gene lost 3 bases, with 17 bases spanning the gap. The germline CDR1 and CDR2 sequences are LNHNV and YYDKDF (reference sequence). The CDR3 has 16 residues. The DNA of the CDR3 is TGTGCCACCAGCACCCATACAGGGTTGTATACAGATACGCAGTATTTT. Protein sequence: CATSTHTGLYTDTQYF. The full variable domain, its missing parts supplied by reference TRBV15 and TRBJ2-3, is DAMVIQNPRYQVTQFGKPVTLSCSQTLNHNVMYWYQQKSSQAPKLLFHYYDKDFNNEADTPDNFQSRRPNTSFCFLDIRSPGLGDTAMYLCATSTHTGLYTDTQYFGPGTRLTVL.

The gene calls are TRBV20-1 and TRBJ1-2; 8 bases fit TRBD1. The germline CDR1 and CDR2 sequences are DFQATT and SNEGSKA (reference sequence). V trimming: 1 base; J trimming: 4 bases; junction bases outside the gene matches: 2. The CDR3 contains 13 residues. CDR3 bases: TGCAGTGCTAGAGTCGGACAGGGCTATGGCTACACCTTC. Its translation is CSARVGQGYGYTF.

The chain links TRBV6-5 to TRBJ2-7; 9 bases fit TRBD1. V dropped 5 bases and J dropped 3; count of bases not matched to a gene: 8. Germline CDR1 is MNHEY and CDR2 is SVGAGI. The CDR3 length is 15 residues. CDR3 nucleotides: TGTGCCAGCAGTCTACAGGGGGCGGTCATCTACGAGCAGTACTTC. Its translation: CASSLQGAVIYEQYF.

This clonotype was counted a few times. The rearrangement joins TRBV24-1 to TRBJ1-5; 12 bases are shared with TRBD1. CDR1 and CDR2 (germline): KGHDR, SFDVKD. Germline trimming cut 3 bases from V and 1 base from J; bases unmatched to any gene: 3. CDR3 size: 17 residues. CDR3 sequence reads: CATSDAGTGGSNQPQHF. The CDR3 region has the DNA TGTGCCACCAGTGATGCCGGGACAGGGGGCAGCAATCAGCCCCAGCATTTT.

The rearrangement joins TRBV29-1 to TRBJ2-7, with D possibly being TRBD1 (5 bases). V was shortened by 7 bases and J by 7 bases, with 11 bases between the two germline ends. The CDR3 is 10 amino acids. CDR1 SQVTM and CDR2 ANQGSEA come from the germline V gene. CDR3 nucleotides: TGCAGCGCTTACAAGGGGGAGCAGTACTTC. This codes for CSAYKGEQYF.

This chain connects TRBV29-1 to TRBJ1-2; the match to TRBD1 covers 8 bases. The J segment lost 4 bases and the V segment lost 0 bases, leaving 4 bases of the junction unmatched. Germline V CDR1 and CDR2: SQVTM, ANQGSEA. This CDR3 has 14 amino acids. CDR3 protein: CSVEERTGSYGYTF. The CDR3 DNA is TGCAGCGTTGAAGAGCGGACAGGGAGCTATGGCTACACCTTC.

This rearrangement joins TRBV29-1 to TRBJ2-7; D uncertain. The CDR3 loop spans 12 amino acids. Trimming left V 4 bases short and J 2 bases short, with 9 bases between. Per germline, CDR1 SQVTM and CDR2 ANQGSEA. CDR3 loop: CSVAQSPYEQYF. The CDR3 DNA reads TGCAGCGTTGCACAGAGCCCCTACGAGCAGTACTTC.

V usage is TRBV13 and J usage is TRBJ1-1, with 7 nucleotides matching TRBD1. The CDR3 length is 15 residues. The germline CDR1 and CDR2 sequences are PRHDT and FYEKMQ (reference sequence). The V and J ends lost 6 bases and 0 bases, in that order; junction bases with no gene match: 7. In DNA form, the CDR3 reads TGTGCCAGCAGGACAGGGAAACTCATGAACACTGAAGCTTTCTTT. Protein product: CASRTGKLMNTEAFF.

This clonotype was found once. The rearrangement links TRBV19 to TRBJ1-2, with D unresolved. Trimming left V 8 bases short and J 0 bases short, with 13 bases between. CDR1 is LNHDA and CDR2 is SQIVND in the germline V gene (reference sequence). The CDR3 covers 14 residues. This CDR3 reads CASHQTGANYGYTF. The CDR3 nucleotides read TGTGCCAGTCACCAGACCGGGGCTAACTATGGCTACACCTTC.